These 21 T cell receptor beta chains share one sample of origin, sequenced in a study of cytomegalovirus exposure and HLA in healthy donors. PCR involved 60 Vbeta and 13 Jbeta primers. Repertoires were generated with immunoSEQ multiplex PCR, while TCRdb's copy carries only in-frame clones and drops some. The sample contains around 110,000 clones, 8.5% to 10% of which appear only once. The source material was PBMCs. The receptor set was obtained from a young man in good health and CMV-seronegative.

This chain uses TRBV27 with TRBJ2-3; D not resolved. The CDR3 covers 15 residues. V was trimmed by 4 bases and J by 5 bases, leaving 16 bases between them. CDR1 is MNHEY and CDR2 is SMNVEV in the germline V gene (reference sequence). The CDR3 protein is CASSSLKRPGDTQYF. CDR3 DNA sequence: TGTGCCAGCAGTTCTTTAAAAAGGCCGGGAGATACGCAGTATTTT.

This clone has more than one count but fewer than ten. The genes are TRBV11-2 and TRBJ2-3; D may be TRBD1 (6 bases). There are 17 residues in the CDR3. Germline V gives CDR1 SGHAT, CDR2 FQNNGV. Trimming took 5 bases from V and 2 from J, leaving 20 bases between them. CDR3 protein: CASSQLRGTTPTDTQYF. The CDR3 nucleotides are TGTGCCAGCAGCCAACTAAGGGGGACGACACCCACAGATACGCAGTATTTT.

This sequence joins TRBV30 and TRBJ2-5, with TRBD1 matching 7 bases. The DNA matches TRBJ2-7 better at its end, which makes the J call doubtful. The CDR3 length is 12 residues. The germline gives CDR1 GTSNPN, CDR2 SVGIG (reference sequence). The CDR3 nucleotides read TGTGCCTGGAGCCGACAGGGTTACGAGCAGTACTTC. Protein sequence: CAWSRQGYEQYF.

This clone appeared a few times. This chain connects TRBV19 to TRBJ2-1, with a weak D call TRBD2 (7 bases). The CDR3 is made up of 15 amino acids. Germline-derived CDR1 and CDR2 are LNHDA and SQIVND (reference sequence). V was shortened by 2 bases and J by 8 bases, with 16 bases between the two germline ends. Here the CDR3 DNA reads TGTGCCAGTAGTATAATGGGGGGGGGCTGGGATGAGCAGTTCTTC. It codes for CASSIMGGGWDEQFF.

J is TRBJ2-1 and V is TRBV4-2, with TRBD2 as a possible D gene (6 bases). This CDR3 comprises 14 residues. V lost 0 bases and J lost 7, with 10 bases in between. Germline V CDR1 and CDR2: LGHNA, YNFKEQ. The CDR3 nucleotides read TGTGCCAGCAGCCAAGAGGGGACTCGGAATGAGCAGTTCTTC. Its protein is CASSQEGTRNEQFF.

V gene TRBV5-1 combines with J gene TRBJ2-5; TRBD1 matches 7 bases. The CDR3 loop spans 15 amino acids. Germline assignment: CDR1 SGHRS and CDR2 YFSETQ. J lost 5 bases, V lost 2 bases, and 9 bases had no gene match. In DNA form, the CDR3 reads TGCGCCAGCAGCTTCCAGACAGGGCGTCGGGAGACCCAGTACTTC. This codes for CASSFQTGRRETQYF.

This clone was observed a few times. The chain joins TRBV28 to TRBJ1-5; D is perhaps TRBD1 (6 bases). The CDR3 contains 18 residues. V shed 6 bases and J shed 0 bases, with 21 bases lying between them. The germline gives CDR1 MDHEN, CDR2 SYDVKM. The CDR3 sequence is CASRWAGALISSNQPQHF. In nucleotides, the CDR3 is TGTGCCAGCAGGTGGGCAGGGGCCCTGATTTCTAGCAATCAGCCCCAGCATTTT.

The gene calls are TRBV11-2 and TRBJ2-1; 8 nucleotides line up with TRBD2. This CDR3 has 16 amino acids. V lost 1 base and J lost 0; bases outside the gene matches: 2. In germline, CDR1 is SGHAT, CDR2 FQNNGV. CDR3 nucleotide sequence: TGTGCCAGCAGCTTAGGACTAGCGAGCTCCTACAATGAGCAGTTCTTC. The encoded protein is CASSLGLASSYNEQFF.

The J gene is TRBJ2-5, the V gene TRBV29-1, with 7 bases aligning to TRBD1. The CDR3 is made up of 13 amino acids. V lost 6 bases to trimming and J lost 4 bases; unmatched junction nucleotides: 8. CDR1 SQVTM and CDR2 ANQGSEA come from the germline V gene. The CDR3 DNA reads as TGCAGCGTGGCACAGGGGTACGGAGAGACCCAGTACTTC. Translation gives CSVAQGYGETQYF.

This clone showed up just a few times. This sequence joins TRBV9 and TRBJ2-1, with 9 bases fitting TRBD2. CDR3 length: 15 residues. Germline CDR1 SGDLS, CDR2 YYNGEE. V was pared by 0 bases and J by 8 bases, with 6 bases of the junction left unmatched. The CDR3 here is CASSVGGRALDEQFF. CDR3 nucleotides: TGTGCCAGCAGCGTAGGCGGGAGGGCTTTGGATGAGCAGTTCTTC.

The chain uses TRBV2 and TRBJ1-4; TRBD1 might be the D (6 bases). V dropped 1 base and J dropped 16 bases, with 16 bases sitting between them. The CDR3 runs 13 residues. Germline-derived CDR1 and CDR2 are SNHLY and FYNNEI. As DNA, the CDR3 is TGTGCCAGCAGTGAAGAAGAATCGACAGGACCGTTTTTT. Encoded protein: CASSEEESTGPFF.

The chain couples TRBV10-3 to TRBJ1-2; 7 positions match TRBD1. The CDR3 loop spans 13 amino acids. J was trimmed by 6 bases and V by 3 bases; bases with no gene match: 4. In germline, CDR1 is ENHRY, CDR2 SYGVKD. In nucleotides, the CDR3 is TGTGCCATCAGTGAATTTCAGGGGGATGGCTACACCTTC. It is translated as CAISEFQGDGYTF.

The rearrangement uses TRBV6-5 and TRBJ2-5; 10 bases match TRBD1. The V and J ends lost 6 bases and 5 bases, in that order; junction bases with no gene match: 9. The length of the CDR3 is 15 residues. CDR1 and CDR2 from the germline V gene are MNHEY and SVGAGI. The CDR3 here is CASSRTTGGWETQYF. DNA of the CDR3: TGTGCCAGCAGCCGGACGACAGGGGGCTGGGAGACCCAGTACTTC.

This clone appeared a few times. The chain combines TRBV27 with TRBJ1-1; D remains unclear. The V gene lost 1 base and the J gene lost 1 base, with 7 bases spanning the gap. The CDR3 runs 14 residues. The V gene's germline CDR1 is MNHEY and CDR2 SMNVEV (reference sequence). The CDR3 spells CASSLYPGNTEAFF. The CDR3 coding sequence is TGTGCCAGCAGTTTATATCCAGGGAACACTGAAGCTTTCTTT.

V and J are TRBV30 and TRBJ1-5; D unresolved. V was cut by 0 bases and J by 6 bases, with 9 bases left in between. Germline-derived CDR1 and CDR2 are GTSNPN and SVGIG (reference sequence). The CDR3 length is 13 residues. In DNA, the CDR3 is TGTGCCTGGAGTGTATCGGGGAGTCAGCCCCAGCATTTT. Amino acid sequence: CAWSVSGSQPQHF.

The V gene is TRBV5-8, the J gene TRBJ2-7; weak D call: TRBD2 (6 bases). CDR3 length equals 17 residues. Per the germline V gene, CDR1 is SGHTS and CDR2 is YDEGEE. The germline V and J ends were trimmed by 2 bases and 0 bases, with 18 bases remaining between them. CDR3 coding DNA: TGTGCCAGCAGCTTTGTGGGGGGAGACCGAAGCTCCTACGAGCAGTACTTC. Its translation: CASSFVGGDRSSYEQYF. The full variable domain, completed using reference TRBV5-8 and TRBJ2-7, is EAGVTQSPTHLIKTRGQQATLRCSPISGHTSVYWYQQALGLGLQFLLWYDEGEERNRGNFPPRFSGRQFPNYSSELNVNALELEDSALYLCASSFVGGDRSSYEQYFGPGTRLTVT.

V gene TRBV11-2 combines with J gene TRBJ2-7, with 12 bases matching TRBD1. Trimming removed 5 bases from V and 4 bases from J; junction bases left unmatched: 6. CDR1 SGHAT and CDR2 FQNNGV come from the germline V gene. This CDR3 region has 15 residues. The CDR3 coding sequence is TGTGCCAGCAGCGACCGGGACAGGGGGCTTTACGAGCAGTACTTC. Translating it yields CASSDRDRGLYEQYF.

This chain links TRBV7-2 with TRBJ2-5, with 11 bases identical to TRBD2. The ends lost 2 bases at V and 3 bases at J; junction bases unmatched: 5. The CDR3 is made up of 16 amino acids. Germline V gene sequence: CDR1 SGHTA, CDR2 FQGNSA. For the CDR3, the DNA is TGTGCCAGCAGCTTATATGCGGGACTAGCGGAAGAGACCCAGTACTTC. This codes for CASSLYAGLAEETQYF.

This clone has a handful of counts. The V and J genes are TRBV30 and TRBJ1-1; D is perhaps TRBD1 (5 bases). Germline V lookup: CDR1 GTSNPN, CDR2 SVGIG (reference sequence). The CDR3 sequence is 15 residues long. V was cut by 0 bases and J by 4 bases, with 15 bases left in between. In DNA, the CDR3 is TGTGCCTGGAGTGTGGCGCGGGGGGGAGGCACTGAAGCTTTCTTT. Its protein is CAWSVARGGGTEAFF.

The rearrangement links TRBV7-8 to TRBJ2-3; no clear D gene. With 1 base removed from V and 4 bases from J, the gap between germline ends came to 6 bases. The CDR3 spans 13 residues. Germline CDR1 and CDR2: SGHVS and FQNEAQ. CDR3 region: CASSLDGADTQYF. The CDR3 bases are TGTGCCAGCAGCTTAGACGGAGCAGATACGCAGTATTTT.

V usage is TRBV10-2 and J usage is TRBJ1-5; D unresolved. Germline V lookup: CDR1 WSHSY, CDR2 SAAADI. CDR3 length: 14 residues. Deletions cut 3 bases from V and 4 bases from J, with 10 bases between. This CDR3 reads CASSEGAGNQPQHF. DNA of the CDR3: TGCGCCAGCAGTGAAGGAGCGGGGAATCAGCCCCAGCATTTT.